This T cell receptor (beta chain) is drawn from a study of blood T cell repertoires in COVID-19. The V gene end was trimmed by 0 bases and the J gene end by 6 bases; junction bases not matched to a gene: 4. Germline lookup yields CDR1 GTSNPN and CDR2 SVGIG (reference sequence). This CDR3 spans 14 amino acids. The repertoire was sequenced with immunoSEQ multiplex PCR; TCRdb's copy has only in-frame clones and lacks some. The table lists about 150,000 clones, 87% of them singletons. This clonotype originated in a woman in her sixties or seventies with active or convalescent COVID-19. What was sequenced was peripheral blood. V is TRBV30 and J is TRBJ2-7; 11 nucleotides align to TRBD1. The CDR3: CAWSVGGTGGEQYF. The DNA for the CDR3 is TGTGCCTGGAGTGTAGGAGGGACAGGGGGCGAGCAGTACTTC.